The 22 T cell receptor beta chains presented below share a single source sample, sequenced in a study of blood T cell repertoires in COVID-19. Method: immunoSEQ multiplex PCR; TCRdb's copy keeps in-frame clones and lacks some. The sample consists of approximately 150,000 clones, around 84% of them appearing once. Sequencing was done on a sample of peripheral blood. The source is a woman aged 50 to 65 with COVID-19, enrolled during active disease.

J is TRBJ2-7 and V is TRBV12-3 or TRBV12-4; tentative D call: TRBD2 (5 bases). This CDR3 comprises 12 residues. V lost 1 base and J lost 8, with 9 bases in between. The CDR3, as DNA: TGTGCCAGCAGTTTAGAGTCGGGGAAGCAGTACTTC. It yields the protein CASSLESGKQYF.

CDR3 bases: TGTGCCAGCAGCTTAGCGGGGGTAGAGACCCAGTACTTC. Encoded protein: CASSLAGVETQYF. J is TRBJ2-5 and V is TRBV11-3, with D perhaps TRBD2 (6 bases). Germline V gives CDR1 SGHNT, CDR2 YENEEA. The CDR3 spans 13 residues. With 1 base removed from V and 4 bases from J, the gap between germline ends came to 7 bases.

Here the CDR3 DNA reads TGTGCCTGGAGTGCCTCGTCAGCGCCCTCCTACAATGAGCAGTTCTTC. As protein: CAWSASSAPSYNEQFF. The J gene is TRBJ2-1, the V gene TRBV30; no reliable D call. Deletions cut 1 base from V and 0 bases from J, with 13 bases between. This CDR3 contains 16 residues. In germline, CDR1 is GTSNPN, CDR2 SVGIG (reference sequence).

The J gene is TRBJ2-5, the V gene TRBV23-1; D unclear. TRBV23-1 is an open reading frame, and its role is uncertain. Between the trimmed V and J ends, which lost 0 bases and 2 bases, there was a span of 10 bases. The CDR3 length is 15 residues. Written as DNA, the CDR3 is TGCGCCAGCAGTCAATCGCTTTTCAGACAAGAGACCCAGTACTTC. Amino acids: CASSQSLFRQETQYF.

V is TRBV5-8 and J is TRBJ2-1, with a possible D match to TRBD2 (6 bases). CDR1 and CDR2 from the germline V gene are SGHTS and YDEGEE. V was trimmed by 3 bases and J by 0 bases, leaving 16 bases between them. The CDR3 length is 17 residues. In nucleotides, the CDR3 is TGTGCCAGCAGCTCAGAATCCGCGGGAATCTCCTACAATGAGCAGTTCTTC. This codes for CASSSESAGISYNEQFF.

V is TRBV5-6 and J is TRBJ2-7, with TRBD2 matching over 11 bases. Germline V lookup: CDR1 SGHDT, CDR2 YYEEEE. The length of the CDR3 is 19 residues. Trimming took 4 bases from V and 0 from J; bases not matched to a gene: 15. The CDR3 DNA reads TGTGCCAGCAGCCCGAGGGGGGCTAGCGGGGGGCTCAGCTCCTACGAGCAGTACTTC. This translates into CASSPRGASGGLSSYEQYF.

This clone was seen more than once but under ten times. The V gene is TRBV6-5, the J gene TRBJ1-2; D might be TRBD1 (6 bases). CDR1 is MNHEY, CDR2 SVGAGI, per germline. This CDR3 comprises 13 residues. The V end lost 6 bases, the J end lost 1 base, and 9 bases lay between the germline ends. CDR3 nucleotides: TGTGCCAGCAGCGGACAGAATAACTATGGCTACACCTTC. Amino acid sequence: CASSGQNNYGYTF.

The CDR3 reads CASSQDLGRASYEQYF. The CDR3 nucleotides are TGTGCCAGCAGCCAAGACCTCGGCAGGGCCTCCTACGAGCAGTACTTC. This chain joins TRBV3-1 (or the pseudogene TRBV3-2) and TRBJ2-7, with D possibly being TRBD1 (5 bases). Germline V gene lookup returns CDR1 LGHDT and CDR2 YNNKEL (reference sequence). V was trimmed by 0 bases and J by 0 bases, leaving 12 bases between them. CDR3 length: 16 residues.

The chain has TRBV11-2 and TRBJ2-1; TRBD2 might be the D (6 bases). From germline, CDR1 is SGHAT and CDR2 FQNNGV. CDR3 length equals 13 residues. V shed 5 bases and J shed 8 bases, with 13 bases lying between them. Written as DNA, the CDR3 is TGTGCCAGCAGCGAGACTAGTTTCCATGAGCAGTTCTTC. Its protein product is CASSETSFHEQFF.

CDR3 loop: CASSLNRAHEQYF. In DNA, the CDR3 is TGTGCCAGCAGCTTAAACAGGGCCCACGAGCAGTACTTC. V and J are TRBV7-3 and TRBJ2-7, with D possibly being TRBD1 (6 bases). Between the trimmed V and J ends, which lost 1 base and 5 bases, there was a span of 9 bases. CDR1 SGHTA and CDR2 FQGTGA come from the germline V gene. This CDR3 is built from 13 residues.

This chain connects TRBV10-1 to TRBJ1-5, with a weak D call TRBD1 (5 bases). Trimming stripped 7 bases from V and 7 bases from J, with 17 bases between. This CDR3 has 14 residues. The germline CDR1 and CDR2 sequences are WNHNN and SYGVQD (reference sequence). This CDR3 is CASNWRGRSQPQHF. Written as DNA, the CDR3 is TGCGCCAGCAATTGGAGGGGCCGATCGCAGCCCCAGCATTTT.

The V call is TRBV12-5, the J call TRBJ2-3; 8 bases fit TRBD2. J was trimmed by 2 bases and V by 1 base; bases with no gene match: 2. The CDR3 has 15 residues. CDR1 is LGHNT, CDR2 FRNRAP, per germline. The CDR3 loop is CASGLERGITDTQYF. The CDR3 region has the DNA TGTGCTAGTGGTTTGGAGCGGGGGATCACAGATACGCAGTATTTT.

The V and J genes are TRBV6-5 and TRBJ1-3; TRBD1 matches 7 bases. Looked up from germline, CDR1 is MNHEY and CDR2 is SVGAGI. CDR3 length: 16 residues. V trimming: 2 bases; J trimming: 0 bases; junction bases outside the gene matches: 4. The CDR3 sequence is CASSYGGTASGNTIYF. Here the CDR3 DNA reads TGTGCCAGCAGTTACGGGGGGACAGCCTCTGGAAACACCATATATTTT.

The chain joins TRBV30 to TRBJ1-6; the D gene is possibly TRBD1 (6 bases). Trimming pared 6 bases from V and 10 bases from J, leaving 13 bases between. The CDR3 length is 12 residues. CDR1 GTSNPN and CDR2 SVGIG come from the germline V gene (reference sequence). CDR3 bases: TGTGCCTGTTCTACCCAGGGGTCACCCCTCCACTTT. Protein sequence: CACSTQGSPLHF. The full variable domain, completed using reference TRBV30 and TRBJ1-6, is SQTIHQWPATLVQPVGSPLSLECTVEGTSNPNLYWYRQAAGRGLQLLFYSVGIGQISSEVPQNLSASRPQDRQFILSSKKLLLSDSGFYLCACSTQGSPLHFGNGTRLTVT.

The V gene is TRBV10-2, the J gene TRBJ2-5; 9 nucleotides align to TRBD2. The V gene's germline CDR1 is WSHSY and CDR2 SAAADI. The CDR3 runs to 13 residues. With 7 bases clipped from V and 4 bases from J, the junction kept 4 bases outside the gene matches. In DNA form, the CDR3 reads TGCGCCAGCAACCCAGCGGGGGGAGAGACCCAGTACTTC. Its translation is CASNPAGGETQYF.

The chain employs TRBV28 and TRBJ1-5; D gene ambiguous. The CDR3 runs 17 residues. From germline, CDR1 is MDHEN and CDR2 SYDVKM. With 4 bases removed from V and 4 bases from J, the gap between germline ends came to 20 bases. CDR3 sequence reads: CASSSQALEPQNQPQHF. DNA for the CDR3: TGTGCCAGCAGTTCCCAGGCCCTCGAACCCCAGAATCAGCCCCAGCATTTT.

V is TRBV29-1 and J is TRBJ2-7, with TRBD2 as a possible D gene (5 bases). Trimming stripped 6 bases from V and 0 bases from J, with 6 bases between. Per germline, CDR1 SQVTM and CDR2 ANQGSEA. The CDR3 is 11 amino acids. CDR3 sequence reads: CSVGSSYEQYF. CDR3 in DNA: TGCAGCGTGGGGAGCTCCTACGAGCAGTACTTC.

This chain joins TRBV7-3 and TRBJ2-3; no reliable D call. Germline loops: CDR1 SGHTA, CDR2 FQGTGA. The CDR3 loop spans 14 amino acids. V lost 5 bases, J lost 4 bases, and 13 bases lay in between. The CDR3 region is CASSLMPTSDTQYF. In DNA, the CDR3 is TGTGCCAGCAGCCTAATGCCTACCTCAGATACGCAGTATTTT.

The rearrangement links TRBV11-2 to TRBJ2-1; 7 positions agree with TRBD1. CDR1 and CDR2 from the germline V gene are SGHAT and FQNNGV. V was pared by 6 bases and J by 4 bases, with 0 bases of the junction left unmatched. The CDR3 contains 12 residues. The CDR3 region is CASRGQYNEQFF. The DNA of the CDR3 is TGTGCCAGCAGGGGACAGTACAATGAGCAGTTCTTC.

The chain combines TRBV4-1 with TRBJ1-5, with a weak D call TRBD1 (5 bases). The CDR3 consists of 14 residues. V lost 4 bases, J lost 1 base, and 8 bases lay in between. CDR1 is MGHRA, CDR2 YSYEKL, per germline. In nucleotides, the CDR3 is TGCGCCAGCAGCCTACAGGAAAGCAATCAGCCCCAGCATTTT. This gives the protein CASSLQESNQPQHF.

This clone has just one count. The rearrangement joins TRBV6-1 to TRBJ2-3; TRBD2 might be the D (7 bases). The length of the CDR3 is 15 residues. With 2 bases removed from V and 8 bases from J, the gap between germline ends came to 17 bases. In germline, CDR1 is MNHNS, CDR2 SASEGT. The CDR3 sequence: CASSEFVGGPGTQYF. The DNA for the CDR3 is TGTGCCAGCAGTGAATTCGTGGGGGGGCCCGGTACGCAGTATTTT.

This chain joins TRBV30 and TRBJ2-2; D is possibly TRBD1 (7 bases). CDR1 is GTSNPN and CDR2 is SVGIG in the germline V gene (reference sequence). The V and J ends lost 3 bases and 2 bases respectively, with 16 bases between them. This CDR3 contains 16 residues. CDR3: CAWRHGGTVNTGELFF. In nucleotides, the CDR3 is TGTGCCTGGAGGCACGGAGGGACAGTAAACACCGGGGAGCTGTTTTTT.